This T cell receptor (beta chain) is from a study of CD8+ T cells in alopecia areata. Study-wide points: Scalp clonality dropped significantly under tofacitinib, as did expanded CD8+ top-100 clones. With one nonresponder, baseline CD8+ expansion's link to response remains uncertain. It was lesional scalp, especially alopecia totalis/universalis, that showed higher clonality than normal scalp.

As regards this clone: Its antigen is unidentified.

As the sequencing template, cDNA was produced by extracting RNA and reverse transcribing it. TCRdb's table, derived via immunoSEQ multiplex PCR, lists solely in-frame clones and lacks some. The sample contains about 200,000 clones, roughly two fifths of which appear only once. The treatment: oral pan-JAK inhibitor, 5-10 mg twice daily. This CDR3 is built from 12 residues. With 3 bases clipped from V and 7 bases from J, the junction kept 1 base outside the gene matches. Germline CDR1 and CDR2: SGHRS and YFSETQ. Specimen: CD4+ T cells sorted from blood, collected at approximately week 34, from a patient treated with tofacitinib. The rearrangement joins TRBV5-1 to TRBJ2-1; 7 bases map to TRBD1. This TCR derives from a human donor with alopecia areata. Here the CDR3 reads CASSSGQNEQFF. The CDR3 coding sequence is TGCGCCAGCAGCTCGGGACAGAATGAGCAGTTCTTC.